The T cell receptor delta chain described here comes from a study of γδ T cells in repeated Plasmodium falciparum infection (dated by TCRdb to the early 2020s). General notes on the study: The natural-infection arm enrolled Malian children exposed to intense seasonal malaria transmission and compared the Malian children with Australian children matched for age and gender. Four controlled human malaria infections were administered to roughly 5 malaria-naive U.S. adults over approximately 580 days by bites from P. falciparum NF54-infected Anopheles stephensi mosquitoes. Samples from controlled-infection subjects were taken at baseline, just before selected infections, and 21 days after each infection. Malian gammadelta TCR repertoires were analysed cross-sectionally during no-transmission periods and longitudinally across acute febrile malaria episodes. The study examined how repeated Plasmodium falciparum infection shapes the human gammadelta T cell repertoire, using natural infection in Mali and controlled human malaria infection.

For bulk TCR repertoire analysis, Vgamma9/Vdelta2+ and Vdelta2-negative gammadelta T cell populations were isolated by flow sorting from peripheral blood mononuclear cells. CDR1 GEAIGNYY and CDR2 EKD were looked up in the germline V gene. Including cysteine and phenylalanine, the CDR3 has 15 amino acids. The read is trimmed to its CDR3 DNA, 45 bases read in frame from base 1. Findings and caveats that apply to the study as a whole: Across time and infection, the Vgamma9/Vdelta2+ TCR repertoires showed a highly stable polyclonal makeup, with many TCRgamma sequences overlapping between individuals. Analysis of inter-individual variability in gammadelta T cell responses was limited by the small size of the controlled-infection cohort. Generalizability was limited because the Malian cohort came from a small rural village made up predominantly of one ethnic group. In Vdelta2-negative gammadelta TCR repertoires, which were largely Vdelta1+, repeated controlled infections appeared to drive waves of new clonotype selection. Vdelta2-negative gammadelta TCR repertoires from Malian children appeared more clonally expanded, less diverse and less shared than those of Australian children.

Turning to this clone: Its antigen specificity is not known. This probably arose from a read error, given a far larger clone one base away. The same CDR3 is also encoded by other DNA sequences in this sample.

The method behind the library was multiplex PCR. Reads for this sample came from an Illumina MiSeq. Every sorted gammadelta T cell sample had both its TCR gamma (TRG) and TCR delta (TRD) chains sequenced. The study's processing was this. The repertoire analyses used clonotype tree plots, the accumulated frequency of the top 20 clonotypes, and diversity index (DI) and D75 metrics. For TCRdb, the public reads were processed anew by CATT, and duplicate DNA sequences were folded into one row. The V and J calls reflect TCRdb's pipeline rather than the authors' work. The sample table records 85,000 to 95,000 delta-chain clones; almost 1.5% of these occur just once. About 10% of the sample is in the top ten clones.

With the J gene uncalled, the V gene is TRDV2; the DNA was not compared with TRDD3, the D call given in the table. The receptor comes from a pool of human donors (malaria-infected and uninfected, not separated). The sample comprised gamma-delta T cells from blood. For the CDR3, the sequence is CACDKYWGRHDKLIF. The DNA reads TGTGCCTGTGACAAATACTGGGGGAGACACGATAAACTCATCTTC.